A selection of T cell receptor beta chains follows, all from one sample in a study of T cells in Graves' hyperthyroidism and ophthalmopathy. TCRdb independently ran MiXCR on the multiplex PCR reads; one entry per CDR3 protein. The data show some 500,000 distinct CDR3 sequences, with 13% to 15% seen just once and around a sixth held by the top ten. The sequenced sample was blood. The receptors here all came from a woman between 18 and 29 years old with Graves' hyperthyroidism. Each CDR3 is given with its conserved first and last residue. D genes are given only for firm matches. A row's size may be missing; if present it is once, few, many or a size class.

>TRBJ1-2|.|TRBV15|many
TGTGCCACCAGCAGAGCTTCGACAGGCCTAAGTGGCTACACCTTC
CATSRASTGLSGYTF
>TRBJ2-3|.|TRBV11-3|many
TGTGCCAGCAGTCCCCGACCTCGCACAGATACGCAGTATTTT
CASSPRPRTDTQYF
>TRBJ2-3|TRBD2|TRBV20-1|.
TGCAGTGCTCCCGGGACTAGCGGGAGCAGCGGCTATACGCAGTATTTT
CSAPGTSGSSGYTQYF
>TRBJ1-2|.|TRBV12-3/TRBV12-4|many
TGTGCCACCATTAACTGGGAGAACTATGGCTACACCTTC
CATINWENYGYTF
>TRBJ2-7|.|TRBV3-1|many
TGTGCCAGCAGCCAAGGTAAAGGGTGGTACGAGCAGTACTTC
CASSQGKGWYEQYF
>TRBJ1-4|.|TRBV30|few
TGTGCCTGGAGCGGCGTAGCAGCTAATGAAAAACTGTTTTTT
CAWSGVAANEKLFF
>TRBJ2-7|.|TRBV30|.
TGTGCCTGGAGTGTAGCTGGCGAGGTGTACTTC
CAWSVAGEVYF
>TRBJ1-1|.|TRBV19|many
TGTGCCTCATGGACAGATTCGAACACTGAAGCTTTCTTT
CASWTDSNTEAFF
>TRBJ2-7|.|TRBV11-2|many
TGTGCCAGCAGCTTAGATCCCCAGGGCTACGAGCAGTACTTC
CASSLDPQGYEQYF
>TRBJ2-1|TRBD2|TRBV5-1|many
TGCGCCAGCAGCTTGGTCGGCGGGAGATCCAATGAGCAGTTCTTC
CASSLVGGRSNEQFF
>TRBJ1-2|.|TRBV5-6|many
TGTGCCAGCATGAGCAGGCACTATGGCTACACCTTC
CASMSRHYGYTF
>TRBJ2-5|.|TRBV24-1|many
TGTGCCACCAGTGTCGGCGCAGGAAAAGAGACCCAGTACTTC
CATSVGAGKETQYF
>TRBJ1-2|TRBD1|TRBV6-1|many
TGTGCCAGCAGAGTATCGGGACAGGGTTATGGCTACACCTTC
CASRVSGQGYGYTF
>TRBJ2-1|.|TRBV27|few
TGTGCCAGCTGCGTCGGGGCCGATTACGGTGAGCAGTTCTTC
CASCVGADYGEQFF
>TRBJ1-6|.|TRBV12-5|many
TGTGCTAGTGGCGGGCCCGTGCTCAATTCACCCCTCCACTTT
CASGGPVLNSPLHF
>TRBJ2-1|TRBD2|TRBV7-2|few
TGTGCCAGCAGCTTAGCGGCTAGCGGGGGGGACAATGAGCAGTTCTTC
CASSLAASGGDNEQFF
>TRBJ2-2|TRBD2|TRBV11-3|many
TGTGCCAGCAGCGCCGGGGGGCTAGCGGGAGAGACCGGGGAGCTGTTTTTT
CASSAGGLAGETGELFF
>TRBJ2-4|TRBD2|TRBV7-9|many
TGTGCCAGCAGCCAAGCGGGAGCGGAGGAAAACATTCAGTACTTC
CASSQAGAEENIQYF
>TRBJ2-1|TRBD2|TRBV19|many
TGTGCCAGTACCCGCCTGGGGGAGGGTGAGCAGTTCTTC
CASTRLGEGEQFF
>TRBJ1-5|.|TRBV12-3/TRBV12-4|many
TGTGCCAGCAGTTTAGTCGGCTCAGGAAATCAGCCCCAGCATTTT
CASSLVGSGNQPQHF
>TRBJ2-2|TRBD2|TRBV7-2|.
TGTGCCAGCAGCCCCGGGACTAGTAGTACCGGGGAGCTGTTTTTT
CASSPGTSSTGELFF
>TRBJ2-1|.|TRBV2|many
TGTGCCAGCAGTGAAGGGGACTTCAATGAGCAGTTCTTC
CASSEGDFNEQFF
>TRBJ1-6|.|TRBV11-2|many
TGTGCCAGCAGCTTGATTAGTACAATTGATAATTCACCCCTCCACTTT
CASSLISTIDNSPLHF
>TRBJ1-2|.|TRBV7-8|.
TGTGCCAGCAGCTTAGTAGTAGGTTTTGGCTACACCTTC
CASSLVVGFGYTF
>TRBJ2-1|TRBD2|TRBV7-2|.
TGTGCCAGCAGCTTATCCCTAGCGGGAGGGCCGGGTAATGAGCAGTTCTTC
CASSLSLAGGPGNEQFF
>TRBJ1-1|.|TRBV7-2|many
TGTGCCAGCAGCTTATTCTCCAGGGAAGCTTTCTTT
CASSLFSREAFF
>TRBJ2-3|TRBD2|TRBV18|few
TGTGCCAGCTCACCGTCGGCGACTAGCGGGAGGTCTAGCACAGATACGCAGTATTTT
CASSPSATSGRSSTDTQYF
>TRBJ1-1|.|TRBV5-5|.
TGTGCCAGCAGCTTAACGCCCACCAGGCGGAACACTGAAGCTTTCTTT
CASSLTPTRRNTEAFF
>TRBJ2-2|TRBD1|TRBV30|many
TGTGCCTGGACACAGGGGGCCGGGGAGCTGTTTTTT
CAWTQGAGELFF
>TRBJ1-2|.|TRBV30|many
TGTGCCTGGAGGAGGTCAATGGGCTATGGCTACACCTTC
CAWRRSMGYGYTF
>TRBJ1-4|TRBD1|TRBV5-1|many
TGCGCCAGCAGCTTGGAGGGGGCAGGGGAAAAACTGTTTTTT
CASSLEGAGEKLFF
>TRBJ2-3|.|TRBV9|few
TGTGCCAGCAGCGATACCCACGACACAGATACGCAGTATTTT
CASSDTHDTDTQYF
>TRBJ1-3|.|TRBV29-1|many
TGCAGCGTTGGGGACGAACGGGACTCTGGAAACACCATATATTTT
CSVGDERDSGNTIYF
>TRBJ2-4|.|TRBV27|many
TGTGCCAGCAGGGTTTCTCCGGTGGGTTTGCAGTACTTC
CASRVSPVGLQYF